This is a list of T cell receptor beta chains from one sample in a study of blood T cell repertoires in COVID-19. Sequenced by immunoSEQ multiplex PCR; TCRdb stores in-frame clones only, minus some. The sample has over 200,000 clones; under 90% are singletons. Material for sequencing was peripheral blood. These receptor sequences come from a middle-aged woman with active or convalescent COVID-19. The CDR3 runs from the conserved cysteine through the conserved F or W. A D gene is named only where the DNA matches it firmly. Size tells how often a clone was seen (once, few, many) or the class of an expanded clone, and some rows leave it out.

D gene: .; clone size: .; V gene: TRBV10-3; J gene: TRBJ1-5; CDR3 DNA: TGTGCCATCAGTGGGTCTCAGGAAAATCAGCCCCAGCATTTT; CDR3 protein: CAISGSQENQPQHF
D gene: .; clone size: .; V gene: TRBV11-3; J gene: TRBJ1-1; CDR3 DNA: TGTGCCAGCAGCCCCGGCGGCCCTGGGGCTTTCTTT; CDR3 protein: CASSPGGPGAFF
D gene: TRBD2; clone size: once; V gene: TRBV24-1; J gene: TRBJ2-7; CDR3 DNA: TGTGCCACCAGTGAGCGCGGGAGATTATACGAGCAGTACTTC; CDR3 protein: CATSERGRLYEQYF
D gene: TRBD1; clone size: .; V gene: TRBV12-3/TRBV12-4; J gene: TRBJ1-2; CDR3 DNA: TGTGCCAGCAATCGACAGGGTCTAGGCTACACCTTC; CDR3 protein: CASNRQGLGYTF
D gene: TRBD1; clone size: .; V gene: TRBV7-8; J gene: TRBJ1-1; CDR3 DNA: TGTGCCAGCAGCTTCGGGACAGTGAACACTGAAGCTTTCTTT; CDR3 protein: CASSFGTVNTEAFF
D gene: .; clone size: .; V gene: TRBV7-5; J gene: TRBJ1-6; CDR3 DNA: TGTGCCAGAAGCCTGATCGACAGGGACTATAATTCACCCCTCCACTTT; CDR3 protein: CARSLIDRDYNSPLHF
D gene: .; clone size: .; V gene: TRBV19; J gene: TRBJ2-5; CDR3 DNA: TGTGCCAGTAGTATCCCCAGACAGAGACAAGAGACCCAGTACTTC; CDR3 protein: CASSIPRQRQETQYF
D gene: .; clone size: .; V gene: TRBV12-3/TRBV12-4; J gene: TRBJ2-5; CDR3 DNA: TGTGCCACCCTGGGGGACTCCCGCGAGACCCAGTACTTC; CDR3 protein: CATLGDSRETQYF
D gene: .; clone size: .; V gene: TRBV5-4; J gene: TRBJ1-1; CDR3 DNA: TGTGCCAGCAGCTTGGGGGGGGGATCCCTATCGGACACTGAAGCTTTCTTT; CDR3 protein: CASSLGGGSLSDTEAFF
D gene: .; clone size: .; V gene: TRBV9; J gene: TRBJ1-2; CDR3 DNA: TGTGCCAGCAGCGTAACCCGGGGAGCTAACTATGGCTACACCTTC; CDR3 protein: CASSVTRGANYGYTF
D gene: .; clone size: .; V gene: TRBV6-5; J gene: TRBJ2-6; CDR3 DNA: TGTGCCAGCAGCGAGGAAATCTTTGGGGCCAACGTCCTGACTTTC; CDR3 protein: CASSEEIFGANVLTF
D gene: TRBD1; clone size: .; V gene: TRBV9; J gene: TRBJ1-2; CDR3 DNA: TGTGCCAGCAGAGCCGGGACAGGGGATGGCTACACCTTC; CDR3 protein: CASRAGTGDGYTF
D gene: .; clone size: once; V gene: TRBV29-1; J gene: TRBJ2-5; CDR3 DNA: TGCAGCGTTGAGGGGGGACCCCAAGAGACCCAGTACTTC; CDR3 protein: CSVEGGPQETQYF
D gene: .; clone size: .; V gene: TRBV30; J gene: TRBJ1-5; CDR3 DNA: TGTGCCTGGAGCGCAACAAGTAGCAATCAGCCCCAGCATTTT; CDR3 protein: CAWSATSSNQPQHF
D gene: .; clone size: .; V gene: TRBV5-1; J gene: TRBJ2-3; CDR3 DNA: TGCGCCAGCAGCGGGAGCGGGCGGGCGGATACGCAGTATTTT; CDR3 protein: CASSGSGRADTQYF
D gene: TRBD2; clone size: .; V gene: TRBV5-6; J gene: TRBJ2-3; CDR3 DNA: TGTGCCAGCAGCCCAAGCGGGGGGTCAGATACGCAGTATTTT; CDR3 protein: CASSPSGGSDTQYF
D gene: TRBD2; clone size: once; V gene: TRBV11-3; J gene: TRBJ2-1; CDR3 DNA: TGTGCCAGCAGCTCTCAGACTAGCGGGAGATACAATGAGCAGTTCTTC; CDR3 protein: CASSSQTSGRYNEQFF
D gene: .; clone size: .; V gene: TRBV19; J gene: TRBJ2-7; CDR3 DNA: TGTGCCAGTAGTAGGCAGGTAGCCTACGAGCAGTACTTC; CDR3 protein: CASSRQVAYEQYF
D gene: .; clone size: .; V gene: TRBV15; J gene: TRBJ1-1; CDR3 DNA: TGTGCCACCTCGGGGCAGTTGGGAGGTGAAGCTTTCTTT; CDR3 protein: CATSGQLGGEAFF
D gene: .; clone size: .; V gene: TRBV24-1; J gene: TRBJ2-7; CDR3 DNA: TGTGCCACCAGTGACATAGGGGACGAGCAGTACTTC; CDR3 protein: CATSDIGDEQYF
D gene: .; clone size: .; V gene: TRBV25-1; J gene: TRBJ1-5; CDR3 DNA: TGTGCCAGCCAGGACAGCACCGAACTAAATCAGCCCCAGCATTTT; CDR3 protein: CASQDSTELNQPQHF
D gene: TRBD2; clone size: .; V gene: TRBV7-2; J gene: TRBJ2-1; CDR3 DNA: TGTGCCAGCAGCTCCCAGGCGGGGCGGGAGGGCAATGAGCAGTTCTTC; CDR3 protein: CASSSQAGREGNEQFF
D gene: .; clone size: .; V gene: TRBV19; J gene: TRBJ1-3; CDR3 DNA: TGTGCCAGTTGCCCGGGGAGCGCTCTCTCTGGAAACACCATATATTTT; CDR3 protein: CASCPGSALSGNTIYF
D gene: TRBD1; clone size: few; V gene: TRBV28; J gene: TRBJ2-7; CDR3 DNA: TGTGCCAGCACGTACTCCGGGACAGCTCCCTACGAGCAGTACTTC; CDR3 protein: CASTYSGTAPYEQYF
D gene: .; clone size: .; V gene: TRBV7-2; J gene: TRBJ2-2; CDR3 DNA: TGTGCCAGCAGCCAATGGACGGGAACAGCGAACACCGGGGAGCTGTTTTTT; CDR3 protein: CASSQWTGTANTGELFF
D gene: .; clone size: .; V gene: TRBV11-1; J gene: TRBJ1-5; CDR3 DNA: TGTGCCAGCAGCTTGGGCGGGGGAGGACAGCCCCAGCATTTT; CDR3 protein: CASSLGGGGQPQHF
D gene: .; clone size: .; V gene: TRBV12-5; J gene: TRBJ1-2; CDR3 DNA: TGTGCTAGTGGCCCAACAGGGAACTATGGCTACACCTTC; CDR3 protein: CASGPTGNYGYTF